Sequencing of this T cell receptor beta chain was carried out in a study of blood T cell repertoires in COVID-19. Study-wide context: The samples span acute and convalescent COVID-19 from the United States, Italy and Spain. From T cells, B-cell-depleted T cells, or PBMCs came the material, which was cDNA or gDNA.

This clone was seen a single time. In the authors' methods: Amplification of reference gene primers was used by the study to estimate nucleated cell counts. Generated by immunoSEQ multiplex PCR, the TCRdb table keeps only in-frame clones and is missing some. V, J and clone size reflect that table, while D and trimming were determined from the DNA. The repertoire has hundreds of thousands of clones, 70% to 90% of them found once; the top ten carry around 3%. CDR3 size: 16 residues. V was clipped by 2 bases and J by 3 bases; unmatched bases: 8. In germline, CDR1 is LNHNV, CDR2 YYDKDF (reference sequence).

The chain uses TRBV15 and TRBJ2-7; 9 nucleotides align to TRBD1. The TCR originated in a man between 18 and 35 years old with active or convalescent COVID-19. The sample comprised peripheral blood. Written as DNA, the CDR3 is TGTGCCACCAGCAGACTTCGACCGACAGGGGGCTACGAGCAGTACTTC. Amino acids: CATSRLRPTGGYEQYF.